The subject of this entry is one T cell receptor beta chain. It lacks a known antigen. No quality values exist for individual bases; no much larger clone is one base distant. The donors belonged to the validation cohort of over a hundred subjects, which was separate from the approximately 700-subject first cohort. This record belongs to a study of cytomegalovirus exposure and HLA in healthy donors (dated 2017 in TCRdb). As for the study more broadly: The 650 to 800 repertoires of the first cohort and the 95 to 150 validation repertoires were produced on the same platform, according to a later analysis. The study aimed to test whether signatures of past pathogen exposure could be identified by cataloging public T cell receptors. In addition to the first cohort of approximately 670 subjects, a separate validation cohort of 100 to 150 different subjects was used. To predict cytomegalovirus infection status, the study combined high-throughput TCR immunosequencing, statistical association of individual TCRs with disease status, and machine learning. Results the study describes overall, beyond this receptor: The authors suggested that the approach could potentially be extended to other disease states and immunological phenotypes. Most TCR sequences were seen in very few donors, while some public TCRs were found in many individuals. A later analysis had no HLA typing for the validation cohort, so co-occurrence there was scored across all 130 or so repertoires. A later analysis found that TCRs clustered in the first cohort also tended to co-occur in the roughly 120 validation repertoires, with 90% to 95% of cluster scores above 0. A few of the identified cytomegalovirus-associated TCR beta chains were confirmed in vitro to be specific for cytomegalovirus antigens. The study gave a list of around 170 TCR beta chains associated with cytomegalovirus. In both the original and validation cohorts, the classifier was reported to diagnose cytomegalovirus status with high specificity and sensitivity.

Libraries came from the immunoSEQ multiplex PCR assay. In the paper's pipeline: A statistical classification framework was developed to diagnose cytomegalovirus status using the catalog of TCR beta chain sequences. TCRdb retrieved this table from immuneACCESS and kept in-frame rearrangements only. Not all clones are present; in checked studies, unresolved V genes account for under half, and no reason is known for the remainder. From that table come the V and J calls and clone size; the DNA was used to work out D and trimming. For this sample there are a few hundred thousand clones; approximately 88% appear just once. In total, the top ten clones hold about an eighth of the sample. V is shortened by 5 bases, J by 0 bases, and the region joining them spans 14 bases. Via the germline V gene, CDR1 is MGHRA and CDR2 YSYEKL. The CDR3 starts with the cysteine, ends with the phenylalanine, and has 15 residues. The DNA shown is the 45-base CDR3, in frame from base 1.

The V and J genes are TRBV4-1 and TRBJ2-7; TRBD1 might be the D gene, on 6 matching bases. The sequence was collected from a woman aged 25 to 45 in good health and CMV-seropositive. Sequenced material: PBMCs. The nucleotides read TGCGCCAGCAGCTACCGGGACACCCCCTCCTACGAGCAGTACTTC. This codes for CASSYRDTPSYEQYF.